This entry features one T cell receptor (beta chain) sequence. This entry belongs to a study of blood T cell repertoires in COVID-19. Study overall: Acute and convalescent COVID-19 specimens originated in the United States, Italy and Spain.

Sequencing was performed with immunoSEQ multiplex PCR; in TCRdb, only in-frame clones are kept and a portion is missing. The sample lists about 140,000 clones; 90% were seen once. CDR1 and CDR2 (germline): SGHVS, FNYEAQ. The CDR3 has 16 residues. Trimming pared 6 bases from V and 4 bases from J, leaving 22 bases between. The sample taken for sequencing was peripheral blood. V and J are TRBV7-6 and TRBJ2-7; D perhaps matches TRBD2 (6 bases). This clonotype originated in a woman of 80 years or more with acute or convalescent COVID-19. CDR3 DNA: TGTGCCAGCAGTCGCCTGGGGGGAACAGGACTTTACGAGCAGTACTTC. This sequence encodes CASSRLGGTGLYEQYF. Full variable domain (outside the CDR3, taken from reference TRBV7-6 and TRBJ2-7): GAGVSQSPRYKVTKRGQDVALRCDPISGHVSLYWYRQALGQGPEFLTYFNYEAQQDKSGLPNDRFSAERPEGSISTLTIQRTEQRDSAMYRCASSRLGGTGLYEQYFGPGTRLTVT.